One sample yielded the 9 T cell receptor beta chains listed below, sequenced in a study of cytomegalovirus exposure and HLA in healthy donors. Sequencing used immunoSEQ multiplex PCR; TCRdb keeps in-frame clones, though not all of them. The top ten clones hold just over 3% of a sample with 65,000 to 70,000 clones, around 90% of them seen once. Material for sequencing was PBMCs. The receptors shown here come from a man between 18 and 35 years old in good health and CMV-seronegative.

The V gene is TRBV10-3, the J gene TRBJ1-1; 8 bases are a match to TRBD1. From germline, CDR1 is ENHRY and CDR2 SYGVKD. The CDR3 is 14 residues long. The J segment lost 1 base and the V segment lost 5 bases, leaving 3 bases of the junction unmatched. The CDR3 sequence: CAISRTGSNTEAFF. CDR3 in DNA: TGTGCCATCAGTAGGACAGGGTCGAACACTGAAGCTTTCTTT.

The chain is built from TRBV9 and TRBJ2-1; D remains ambiguous. The CDR3 totals 11 residues. Germline CDR1 and CDR2: SGDLS and YYNGEE. The V end was cut by 4 bases, the J end by 8 bases, with 7 bases between. The CDR3: CASSSSDEQFF. DNA of the CDR3: TGTGCCAGCAGCTCTTCGGATGAGCAGTTCTTC.

This sequence joins TRBV6-1 and TRBJ1-2, with a weak D call TRBD1 (5 bases). The germline V gene has CDR1 MNHNS and CDR2 SASEGT. CDR3 size: 15 residues. Trimming pared 3 bases from V and 5 bases from J, leaving 16 bases between. DNA of the CDR3: TGTGCCAGCAGTGATGGGGCAGGGAATGAATATGGCTACACCTTC. Its translation: CASSDGAGNEYGYTF.

This clone was seen only once. V usage is TRBV27 and J usage is TRBJ1-5; 7 nucleotides agree with TRBD1. Trimming at V came to 6 bases and at J to 0 bases, leaving 8 bases not matched to a gene. The CDR3 extends over 16 amino acids. Per the germline V gene, CDR1 is MNHEY and CDR2 is SMNVEV (reference sequence). CDR3 sequence (DNA): TGTGCCAGCAGCGAAGGGACAGACCTTAGCAATCAGCCCCAGCATTTT. Protein sequence: CASSEGTDLSNQPQHF.

This clone was recorded once. The rearrangement joins TRBV18 to TRBJ1-1, with D possibly matching TRBD1 (6 bases). CDR1 and CDR2 from the germline V gene are KGHSH and LQKENI. The CDR3 runs 13 residues. Trimming took 6 bases from V and 4 from J, leaving 12 bases between them. CDR3 nucleotide sequence: TGTGCCAGCTCCACAGGGTCGGGCACTGAAGCTTTCTTT. It specifies CASSTGSGTEAFF.

The chain couples TRBV11-2 to TRBJ1-2; D unresolved. Trimming took 0 bases from V and 8 from J, leaving 13 bases between them. This CDR3 is built from 14 residues. Germline V CDR1 and CDR2: SGHAT, FQNNGV. The chain's CDR3 is CASSLELDYGGYTF. The CDR3 DNA is TGTGCCAGCAGCTTAGAACTCGACTACGGCGGCTACACCTTC.

The chain recombines TRBV7-2 with TRBJ2-1; D unresolved. The CDR3 has 13 amino acids. Trimming took off 1 base at V and 9 bases at J, with 10 bases between the two ends. CDR1 and CDR2 (germline): SGHTA, FQGNSA. This chain's CDR3 is CASSLEARGEQFF. CDR3 DNA: TGTGCCAGCAGCTTAGAGGCGAGAGGTGAGCAGTTCTTC.

Remarks on this clone: Relative to the germline gene, one junction end is altered; a read error may explain this. The chain has TRBV30 and TRBJ2-4; the D is unclear. The CDR3 covers 11 residues. CDR1 is GTSNPN, CDR2 SVGIG, per germline (reference sequence). CDR3 amino acids: CAWSVRRVGSF. The CDR3 DNA reads as TGTGCCTGGAGTGTAAGGAGAGTAGGCTCCTTC.

This chain connects TRBV9 to TRBJ2-6; a weak D match, TRBD1 (5 bases). V was pared by 5 bases and J by 0 bases, with 9 bases between. CDR1 and CDR2 (germline): SGDLS, YYNGEE. This CDR3 contains 15 residues. The CDR3 reads CASRAGFSGANVLTF. As DNA, the CDR3 is TGTGCCAGCAGGGCAGGGTTCTCTGGGGCCAACGTCCTGACTTTC.